In this sample, the clone carrying this T cell receptor beta chain turned up a few times. The sample holds other DNA sequences that translate to the same CDR3. V dropped 1 base and J dropped 4; count of bases not matched to a gene: 4. Per germline, CDR1 KGHSH and CDR2 LQKENI. The length of the CDR3 is 15 residues. Two negative PCRs, clearance, or symptom resolution characterized the recovered Cohort 3 donors. These data come from a study of blood T cell repertoires in COVID-19. Method: immunoSEQ multiplex PCR; TCRdb's copy keeps in-frame clones and lacks some. The sample records 150,000 to 200,000 clones, approximately 80% being singletons.

The sequencing input was PBMCs or T cells enriched from blood (not recorded which). This TCR derives from a man aged 35-49 years who had recovered from COVID-19. The chain joins TRBV18 to TRBJ1-5; TRBD1 agrees at 7 bases. The CDR3 reads CASSPQGAGNQPQHF. CDR3 sequence (DNA): TGTGCCAGCTCACCACAGGGGGCAGGAAATCAGCCCCAGCATTTT.